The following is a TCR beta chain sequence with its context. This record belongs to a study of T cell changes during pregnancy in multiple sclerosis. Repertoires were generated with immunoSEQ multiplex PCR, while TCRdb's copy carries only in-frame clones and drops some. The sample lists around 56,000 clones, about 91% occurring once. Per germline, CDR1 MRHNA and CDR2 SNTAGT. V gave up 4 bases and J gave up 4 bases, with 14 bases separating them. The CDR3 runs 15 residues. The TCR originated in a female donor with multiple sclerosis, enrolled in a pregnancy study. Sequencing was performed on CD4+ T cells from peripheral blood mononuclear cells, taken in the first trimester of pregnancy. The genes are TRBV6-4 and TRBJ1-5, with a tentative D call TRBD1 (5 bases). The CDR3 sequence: CASSASGGPNQPQHF. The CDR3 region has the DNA TGTGCCAGCAGTGCGTCGGGGGGACCGAATCAGCCCCAGCATTTT.